The 5 T cell receptor beta chains below come from one sample, sequenced in a study of regulatory T cells in long-lasting Graves disease. Time point in this sample: newly diagnosed GD, antithyroid drugs for less than 3 months. Isolated PBMC RNA provided the starting material for the TCR library. Libraries of TCR beta came from iRepertoire HTBI primers plus Arm-PCR of CDR3 regions. TCRdb reprocessed the multiplex PCR reads via MiXCR and lists one record per CDR3 protein. This table has hundreds of thousands of distinct CDR3 sequences, 12% appearing once. This sample was shared with a second study, whose subject was T cells in Graves' hyperthyroidism and ophthalmopathy.

Material: peripheral blood mononuclear cells (PBMCs), obtained at new diagnosis, from a patient treated with antithyroid drugs. These receptors originate from a woman aged 25-40 years with Graves disease.

This chain uses TRBV20-1 with TRBJ2-1; no clear D. Matching the DNA end better, TRBJ2-5 makes the J call doubtful. There are 13 residues in the CDR3. Germline CDR1 is DFQATT and CDR2 is SNEGSKA (reference sequence). The CDR3 nucleotides are TGCAGTGCTAGAGCTGTACAGCAAGAGACCCAGTACTTC. This codes for CSARAVQQETQYF.

This clonotype appeared a few times. V usage is TRBV5-1 and J usage is TRBJ2-2, with 8 bases matching TRBD2. The CDR3 is made up of 17 amino acids. Germline lookup yields CDR1 SGHRS and CDR2 YFSETQ. J gave up 3 bases and V 0 bases, and 7 bases lay outside the gene matches. The CDR3 loop reads CASSLDRTSSYTGELFF. CDR3 coding DNA: TGCGCCAGCAGCTTGGATCGGACTAGCAGTTACACCGGGGAGCTGTTTTTT.

This clonotype was counted at least ten times. The V and J genes are TRBV3-1 and TRBJ1-1; D call uncertain. The germline V and J ends were trimmed by 2 bases and 1 base, with 8 bases remaining between them. This CDR3 comprises 14 residues. Germline loops: CDR1 LGHDT, CDR2 YNNKEL (reference sequence). The CDR3 nucleotides read TGTGCCAGCAGCCAACTACTGGGGAACACTGAAGCTTTCTTT. Protein: CASSQLLGNTEAFF.

The chain carries TRBV6-5 and TRBJ2-7, with 10 bases lining up with TRBD1. V shed 2 bases, J shed 4 bases, and the junction held 8 bases outside the gene matches. Germline CDR1 is MNHEY and CDR2 is SVGAGI. The CDR3 covers 16 residues. The CDR3 DNA reads as TGTGCCAGCAGTTACCTTGAGGACAGGGGGGGATACGAGCAGTACTTC. As protein: CASSYLEDRGGYEQYF.

This clonotype came up many times. The chain employs TRBV20-1 and TRBJ2-3; the match to TRBD2 covers 8 bases. Germline loops: CDR1 DFQATT, CDR2 SNEGSKA (reference sequence). The junction had 12 bases not matched to a gene; V was cut back by 0 bases and J by 4 bases. The CDR3 spans 17 residues. CDR3 in amino acids: CSARDFLGSGRPDTQYF. CDR3 coding DNA: TGCAGTGCTAGAGATTTTCTTGGGAGCGGGAGACCAGATACGCAGTATTTT.